Presented here are 30 T cell receptor beta chains from one specimen sequenced in a study of tumor-infiltrating lymphocytes in primary liver carcinoma. Reverse transcription of approximately 500 ng total RNA with a constant-region primer produced TCR beta cDNA. TCR beta libraries came from three nested multiplex PCR rounds using slightly modified ARM-PCR. TRBV1-TRBV30 forward primers paired with a C-beta reverse primer drove the first two PCR rounds, 10 cycles each. TCRdb processed the multiplex PCR reads anew with MiXCR; each CDR3 protein has one entry. The sample lists tens of thousands of distinct CDR3 sequences; roughly 75% were seen once. Co-extraction of both nucleic acids (RNA and DNA) used about 18-31 mg of unsorted bulk tissue. The source material was tumor-adjacent normal liver tissue. These receptors all come from a man aged 35-49 years with primary liver carcinoma and hepatitis B virus infection.

Of note for this clonotype: At one end, the junction sequence differs from germline, possibly due to a read error. The rearrangement joins TRBV10-3 to TRBJ2-2; D not certain. Germline CDR1 is ENHRY and CDR2 is SYGVKD. The CDR3 extends over 12 amino acids. The CDR3 protein is CAISETARELFF. CDR3 bases: TGTGCTATCAGTGAGACTGCCCGGGAGCTGTTTTTT.

In regard to this clonotype: The CDR3 does not close with the conserved phenylalanine or tryptophan, likely indicating a read error. No DNA is shown, since the ends of the CDR3 on it are uncertain; the CDR3 is the one TCRdb lists. The chain employs TRBV6-1 and TRBJ1-2; the table gives TRBD1 as D, unverified against the DNA. The CDR3 is 15 residues long, counting both termini. Germline CDR1 and CDR2: MNHNS and SASEGT. CDR3 protein: CGSSESAEGYDGYTL.

About this clonotype itself: Because it lacks the conserved phenylalanine or tryptophan at the end, this CDR3 is likely a read error. CDR3: CVSSLSYSYEQYY. The CDR3 DNA reads as TGTGTCAGCAGCTTAAGCTATAGTTACGAGCAGTACTAC. V gene TRBV13 combines with J gene TRBJ2-7; no firm D call. The CDR3 runs to 13 residues. CDR1 is PRHDT, CDR2 FYEKMQ, per germline (reference sequence).

This clonotype is classed as medium-sized. The junction departs from the called germline gene at one end, perhaps through a read error. The rearrangement uses TRBV4-1 and TRBJ2-1; D call uncertain. Germline V gives CDR1 MGHRA, CDR2 YSYEKL. The CDR3 extends over 11 amino acids. CDR3 sequence reads: CASSQDYEKVF. CDR3 sequence (DNA): TGCGCCAGCAGCCAAGATTACGAAAAGGTCTTC.

This sequence joins TRBV29-1 and TRBJ1-1; D gene unclear. CDR1 and CDR2 from the germline V gene are SQVTM and ANQGSEA. The CDR3 consists of 11 residues. The DNA for the CDR3 is TGCATCGTCCAATTCGACACTGAAGCTTTCTTT. Its protein is CIVQFDTEAFF.

As regards this clonotype: One end of the junction does not line up with germline, which may come from a read error. V is TRBV11-2 and J is TRBJ2-4; 10 bases agree with TRBD1. Germline V gene sequence: CDR1 SGHAT, CDR2 FQNNGV. The CDR3 has 14 amino acids. Written as DNA, the CDR3 is TGTGCCAGCAGTTCCGGGACAGGGGATAACACTCAGTGCTTC. Amino acid sequence: CASSSGTGDNTQCF.

A note on this clonotype: An end of the junction differs from the germline gene, which may be a read error. The V and J genes are TRBV6-1 and TRBJ1-1; D is possibly TRBD1 (5 bases). The germline gives CDR1 MNHNS, CDR2 SASEGT. The CDR3 loop spans 14 amino acids. For the CDR3, the DNA is TGTGCCAGCAATGTTGAGGGCCTGGACACTGAAGGTTTCTTT. It specifies CASNVEGLDTEGFF.

On this clonotype: A read error is likely, as this CDR3 ends without the conserved phenylalanine or tryptophan. V is TRBV29-1 and J is TRBJ2-5, with D possibly called TRBD1 or TRBD2 (5 bases each). The CDR3 contains 13 residues. CDR1 and CDR2 from the germline V gene are SQVTM and ANQGSEA. The DNA of the CDR3 is TGCAGCATTGAGGGACGGCATGGGGGGACCCAGTACGTC. Translating gives CSIEGRHGGTQYV.

Remarks on this clonotype: An end of the junction does not agree with germline; a read error may underlie this. The chain carries TRBV5-6 and TRBJ1-5; 7 bases are shared with TRBD1. The CDR3 has 15 residues. Per germline, CDR1 SGHDT and CDR2 YYEEEE. The CDR3 DNA reads as TGTGCCAACAGCTTCGGAGGGGGCGGTAATCAGTTCCAGCATTTT. Encoded protein: CANSFGGGGNQFQHF.

This rearrangement joins TRBV6-1 to TRBJ2-1; 9 bases are shared with TRBD2. The CDR3 loop spans 15 amino acids. Germline V CDR1 and CDR2: MNHNS, SASEGT. The CDR3, as DNA: TGTACCAATAGTGAAGAAGCGGGAGGATACAATGAGCAGTTCTTC. Protein product: CTNSEEAGGYNEQFF.

Concerning this clonotype: The junction departs from the called germline gene at one end, perhaps through a read error. J is TRBJ1-2 and V is TRBV29-1; no definite D call. CDR1 and CDR2 (germline): SQVTM, ANQGSEA. The CDR3 totals 11 residues. The CDR3 loop reads CSGRLIDGYIF. CDR3 DNA sequence: TGCAGCGGTCGACTGATCGATGGCTACATCTTC.

The rearrangement uses TRBV29-1 and TRBJ2-5; D possibly corresponds to TRBD2 (5 bases). The CDR3 is 15 amino acids. The germline V gene encodes CDR1 SQVTM and CDR2 ANQGSEA. The V and J ends lost 5 bases and 9 bases respectively, with 25 bases between them. The CDR3 protein is CSVKSAAGRLEAQYF. The CDR3 nucleotides are TGCAGCGTTAAATCCGCGGCGGGTAGATTGGAGGCCCAGTACTTC.

About this clonotype: A junction end diverges from the germline sequence, so it may reflect a read error. The rearrangement links TRBV6-1 to TRBJ2-1; 10 bases align to TRBD2. CDR3 length equals 15 residues. CDR1 and CDR2 from the germline V gene are MNHNS and SASEGT. This CDR3 is CASSEVAGGYNEQAF. Written as DNA, the CDR3 is TGTGCCAGCAGTGAAGTAGCGGGAGGATACAATGAGCAGGCCTTC.

Note on this clonotype: The junction departs from the called germline gene at one end, perhaps through a read error. The chain links TRBV5-4 to TRBJ2-3; TRBD2 matches 9 bases. Germline lookup yields CDR1 SGHNT and CDR2 YYREEE (reference sequence). The CDR3 extends over 16 amino acids. CDR3 residues: CASSLLAGGPTVTQYF. The DNA of the CDR3 is TGTGCCAGCAGCTTGCTCGCGGGGGGGCCCACAGTTACGCAATATTTT.

Note on this clonotype: Because it lacks the conserved phenylalanine or tryptophan at the end, this CDR3 is likely a read error. V gene TRBV30 combines with J gene TRBJ2-7, with D maybe TRBD2 (6 bases). Between the trimmed V and J ends, which lost 3 bases and 9 bases, there was a span of 24 bases. Germline V CDR1 and CDR2: GTSNPN, SVGIG (reference sequence). The CDR3 consists of 15 residues. This CDR3 is CAWRPLRREAGVQYL. CDR3 in DNA: TGTGCCTGGAGGCCTCTCCGGAGGGAGGCAGGCGTGCAGTACTTG.

A word on this clonotype: A much larger clone lies one base from this, so it may be a read error. A read error is likely, as this CDR3 ends without the conserved phenylalanine or tryptophan. The gene calls are TRBV7-2 and TRBJ2-1; the match to TRBD2 covers 8 bases. This CDR3 is 14 amino acids long. From germline, CDR1 is SGHTA and CDR2 FQGNSA. The V and J ends lost 0 bases and 6 bases, in that order; junction bases with no gene match: 1. CDR3: CASSLAAGANEQFS. The CDR3 DNA reads TGTGCCAGCAGCTTAGCAGCGGGGGCCAATGAGCAGTTCTCC.

In its sample, this clonotype ranks as medium-sized. The V gene is TRBV29-1, the J gene TRBJ2-7; perhaps TRBD1 as D (7 bases). Trimming shortened V by 1 base and J by 7 bases, and 20 bases separated the two germline ends. This CDR3 has 15 amino acids. Germline V gene sequence: CDR1 SQVTM, CDR2 ANQGSEA. CDR3 amino acids: CSVEARQGGSREQYF. As DNA, the CDR3 is TGCAGCGTTGAAGCCCGACAGGGAGGATCTCGAGAGCAGTACTTC.

For this clonotype: The junction shows a germline mismatch at one end, possibly a read error. This chain joins TRBV10-2 and TRBJ1-1; D gene uncertain. From germline, CDR1 is WSHSY and CDR2 SAAADI. The CDR3 extends over 13 amino acids. The CDR3 is CASSEVDNNEALF. The DNA of the CDR3 is TGCGCCAGCAGTGAAGTAGACAACAATGAAGCTTTGTTT.

With respect to this clonotype: Without the conserved terminal phenylalanine or tryptophan, this CDR3 likely stems from a read error. The DNA is left out, because the CDR3 cannot be placed on it with certainty; the CDR3 is given as TCRdb lists it. The rearrangement joins TRBV30 to TRBJ2-1; the table's D call, TRBD2, was not checked against the DNA. The CDR3 is 13 residues long, ends included. From germline, CDR1 is GTSNPN and CDR2 SVGIG (reference sequence). The CDR3: CAWSPSGNNEHFI.

To note about this clonotype: Sequence at one end of the junction differs from germline and may be a read error. The gene calls are TRBV5-4 and TRBJ2-1; weak D call: TRBD2 (7 bases). Germline CDR1 reads SGHNT; CDR2 reads YYREEE (reference sequence). The CDR3 is 13 residues long. The CDR3 coding sequence is TGTGCCAGGAGCTTGGACCTAGGGGGGGTGCAGTTCTTC. Translating it yields CARSLDLGGVQFF. Drawing the rest from reference TRBV5-4 and TRBJ2-1, the complete variable domain is ETGVTQSPTHLIKTRGQQVTLRCSSQSGHNTVSWYQQALGQGPQFIFQYYREEENGRGNFPPRFSGLQFPNYSSELNVNALELDDSALYLCARSLDLGGVQFFGPGTRLTVL.

Comments on this clonotype: Sequence at one end of the junction differs from germline and may be a read error. CDR3 sequence reads: CTSSMGGDRGISLSGTNVLTF. CDR3 nucleotide sequence: TGTACCAGCAGCATGGGGGGAGACAGGGGCATTTCCCTCTCTGGAACCAACGTCCTGACTTTC. The genes are TRBV11-2 and TRBJ2-6; 8 bases are shared with TRBD1. Germline V gene data show CDR1 as SGHAT and CDR2 as FQNNGV. CDR3 length equals 21 residues. Based on the CDR3 plus reference TRBV11-2 and TRBJ2-6, the full variable domain is EAGVAQSPRYKIIEKRQSVAFWCNPISGHATLYWYQQILGQGPKLLIQFQNNGVVDDSQLPKDRFSAERLKGVDSTLKIQPAKLEDSAVYLCTSSMGGDRGISLSGTNVLTFGAGSRLTVL.

The chain combines TRBV6-5 with TRBJ2-1, with 8 bases identical to TRBD2. V lost 11 bases to trimming and J lost 6 bases; unmatched junction nucleotides: 18. The CDR3 runs 16 residues. Germline V gene sequence: CDR1 MNHEY, CDR2 SVGAGI. CDR3 coding DNA: TGTGCCGGTAGTTACGGTTGGATAGCGGGGATCAATGAGCAGTTCTTC. It specifies CAGSYGWIAGINEQFF.

This clonotype has ten or more counts. J is TRBJ2-7 and V is TRBV20-1, with 8 bases fitting TRBD2. Losses at the gene ends were 7 bases for V and 1 base for J; bases not matched to a gene: 6. Germline CDR1 DFQATT, CDR2 SNEGSKA (reference sequence). This CDR3 contains 13 residues. In DNA form, the CDR3 reads TGCAGTGTCTACGGGAGGGGGTCCTACGAGCAGTACTTC. Translation: CSVYGRGSYEQYF.

This clonotype was detected ten times or more. A much larger clone sits a single nucleotide away, making a read error possible. This rearrangement joins TRBV5-6 to TRBJ2-7; tentatively, D is TRBD2 (5 bases). The length of the CDR3 is 12 residues. Germline V gives CDR1 SGHDT, CDR2 YYEEEE. The CDR3 here is CASSQTDYEQHF. For the CDR3, the DNA is TGTGCCAGCAGCCAAACCGACTACGAGCAGCACTTC.

As concerns this clonotype: At one boundary the junction diverges from the germline segment, which might be a read error. The V call is TRBV6-2 or TRBV6-3, the J call TRBJ2-3; D uncertain. Germline loops: CDR1 MNHEY, CDR2 SVGEGT. The CDR3 has 14 residues. CDR3 protein: CTSSHTTSTDTQYF. The CDR3 bases are TGTACCAGCAGTCACACGACTAGCACAGATACGCAGTATTTT.

On this clonotype: Compared with germline, one end of the junction differs, possibly owing to a read error. The CDR3, as DNA: TGTGCCAGCAGCATGGGGAGAGACAGGGGCATTTCCCTCTCTGGGGTCAACCTCCTGACTTTC. Translation: CASSMGRDRGISLSGVNLLTF. The gene calls are TRBV11-2 and TRBJ2-6, with 8 positions matching TRBD1. Germline values: CDR1 SGHAT, CDR2 FQNNGV. The CDR3 consists of 21 residues.

The V call is TRBV14, the J call TRBJ1-5; 7 bases are a match to TRBD1. CDR1 SGHDN and CDR2 FVKESK come from the germline V gene. The CDR3 has 13 residues. V was pared by 1 base and J by 15 bases, with 9 bases of the junction left unmatched. The CDR3 nucleotides read TGTGCCAGCAGCCAAGGACAGGGTCAGCTCCCGCATTTT. Protein sequence: CASSQGQGQLPHF.

Regarding this clonotype: This could be a read error, since a much larger clone is one nucleotide away. The chain carries TRBV20-1 and TRBJ2-1; 8 nucleotides agree with TRBD2. The CDR3 has 11 residues. Trimming at V came to 6 bases and at J to 7 bases, leaving 2 bases not matched to a gene. Germline CDR1 is DFQATT and CDR2 is SNEGSKA (reference sequence). The CDR3 here is CSAGRGNEQFF. In DNA, the CDR3 is TGCAGTGCCGGGAGGGGGAATGAGCAGTTCTTC.

This clonotype was seen just once. The rearrangement uses TRBV5-5 and TRBJ1-1; no firm D call. The V and J ends lost 2 bases and 5 bases respectively, with 10 bases between them. CDR3 size: 13 residues. Per germline, CDR1 SGHKS and CDR2 YYEKEE (reference sequence). CDR3 in amino acids: CASSFIRYTEAFF. CDR3 nucleotide sequence: TGTGCCAGCAGCTTTATTAGGTATACTGAAGCTTTCTTT.

In the case of this clonotype: No conserved phenylalanine or tryptophan is present at the end of the CDR3, so a read error is the likely explanation. The DNA is left out, because the CDR3 cannot be placed on it with certainty; the CDR3 is given as TCRdb lists it. The chain joins TRBV5-1 to TRBJ2-4; the table calls TRBD1, which could not be checked here. The CDR3 length equals 14 residues, ends included. Germline V gene data show CDR1 as SGHRS and CDR2 as YFSETQ. This CDR3 reads CASSLGDRGNSEYL.